The 22 T cell receptor beta chains given below trace back to one sample, sequenced in a study of tumor and adjacent non-tumor tissue in lung cancer. No cell sorting was done before RNA was extracted from the tissue. Three rounds of nested PCR, following a modified ARM-PCR protocol, produced the TCRbeta library. TCRdb used MiXCR to reprocess the multiplex PCR reads, holding one entry per CDR3 protein. The repertoire consists of about 93,000 distinct CDR3 sequences, with roughly 66% occurring once and the leading ten covering about 16%. Source material: lung tumor tissue. Source of these receptors: a man aged 55 to 70 with non-small cell lung cancer.

Turning to this clonotype: A much larger clone is a single base away; this may be a read error. No conserved phenylalanine or tryptophan ends this CDR3, so it is likely a read error. The chain recombines TRBV5-4 with TRBJ2-5, with a possible D match to TRBD2 (5 bases). The CDR3 spans 14 residues. V was shortened by 5 bases and J by 5 bases, with 16 bases between the two germline ends. CDR1 and CDR2 (germline): SGHNT, YYREEE (reference sequence). The CDR3 is CASSPGVPQETQYL. CDR3 DNA sequence: TGTGCCAGCAGTCCCGGGGTACCCCAGGAGACCCAGTACCTC.

V usage is TRBV4-1 and J usage is TRBJ2-1, with 10 bases fitting TRBD2. Germline CDR1 MGHRA, CDR2 YSYEKL. CDR3 size: 15 residues. The V gene end was trimmed by 5 bases and the J gene end by 6 bases; junction bases not matched to a gene: 7. As DNA, the CDR3 is TGCGCCAGCAGCTTACAACTAGCGGGATTCAATGAGCAGTTCTTC. Its protein is CASSLQLAGFNEQFF.

In its sample, this clonotype was seen many times. This sequence joins TRBV6-6 and TRBJ2-7; D perhaps matches TRBD1 (8 bases). The CDR3 has 17 residues. Trimming took off 8 bases at V and 5 bases at J, with 28 bases between the two ends. Germline CDR1 MNHNY, CDR2 SVGAGI (reference sequence). The CDR3 nucleotides are TGTGCCAGCTTACCGGGCGGAGGACAGGGAGGGAGGAACGAGCAGTACTTC. Translated: CASLPGGGQGGRNEQYF.

Comments on this clonotype: One end of the junction varies from germline; a read error may be responsible. CDR3 DNA sequence: TGTCCCAGCAGTTACTCACAGGGGGCGGATAATGAGCAGTCCTTC. Translation: CPSSYSQGADNEQSF. The genes are TRBV6-5 and TRBJ2-1; 9 bases are a match to TRBD1. This CDR3 has 15 residues. CDR1 is MNHEY and CDR2 is SVGAGI in the germline V gene.

Concerning this clonotype itself: The junction and the germline gene differ at one end; a read error may be behind it. The chain employs TRBV11-1 and TRBJ1-2, with unresolved D. This CDR3 spans 14 amino acids. Per the germline V gene, CDR1 is SGHAT and CDR2 is FQDESV (reference sequence). CDR3 sequence (DNA): TGTGCCAGCAACTTAGCCGGCAGTAACTATGGTTACACCTTC. Its protein product is CASNLAGSNYGYTF. Full variable domain (missing parts from reference TRBV11-1 and TRBJ1-2): EAEVAQSPRYKITEKSQAVAFWCDPISGHATLYWYRQILGQGPELLVQFQDESVVDDSQLPKDRFSAERLKGVDSTLKIQPAELGDSAMYLCASNLAGSNYGYTFGSGTRLTVV.

This chain links TRBV6-1 with TRBJ1-1, with D perhaps TRBD1 (6 bases). Looked up from germline, CDR1 is MNHNS and CDR2 is SASEGT. CDR3 length: 15 residues. The V and J ends lost 4 bases and 4 bases respectively, with 16 bases between them. The CDR3 DNA is TGTGCCAGCAGTGGTGCCGGACAGTTGCTCACTGAAGCTTTCTTT. Its translation is CASSGAGQLLTEAFF.

A word on this clonotype: At one of its ends the junction is not consistent with the germline gene, which may arise from a read error. The chain recombines TRBV6-2 or TRBV6-3 with TRBJ1-1; 8 bases agree with TRBD1. CDR1 and CDR2 from the germline V gene are MNHEY and SVGEGT. The CDR3 covers 15 residues. The DNA of the CDR3 is TGTACCAGCAGTTACGAGACAGGGGTTAACACTGAAGCTTTCTTT. Encoded protein: CTSSYETGVNTEAFF.

This clonotype has ten or more counts. The chain carries TRBV4-3 and TRBJ1-6; D gene ambiguous. Germline loops: CDR1 LGHNA, CDR2 YSLEER. The CDR3 is 15 residues long. V was pared by 0 bases and J by 9 bases, with 12 bases between. The CDR3 sequence is CASSQDASSGSPLHF. The CDR3 bases are TGCGCCAGCAGCCAAGATGCCTCCTCGGGTTCACCCCTCCACTTT.

This clonotype was detected ten times or more. The junction departs from germline at one end; a sequencing error may be responsible. The V and J genes are TRBV6-5 and TRBJ1-5, with D unresolved. The CDR3 length is 13 residues. Germline CDR1 MNHEY, CDR2 SVGAGI. DNA of the CDR3: TGTGCCAGCAGTAACTCCTTGAGGCAGCCCCAGCATTTT. Its protein product is CASSNSLRQPQHF.

With regard to this clonotype: Without the conserved terminal phenylalanine or tryptophan, this CDR3 likely stems from a read error. The chain has TRBV11-1 and TRBJ2-5; D call uncertain. V was pared by 6 bases and J by 1 base, with 15 bases between. This CDR3 region has 15 residues. Germline CDR1 reads SGHAT; CDR2 reads FQDESV (reference sequence). CDR3 DNA sequence: TGTGCCAGCAGTGAAGACATGTTGGGCCAAGAGACCCAGTACGTC. Protein: CASSEDMLGQETQYV.

On this clonotype: It may be a read error: a sequence one base away is much more abundant. This chain links TRBV20-1 with TRBJ2-3; either TRBD1 or TRBD2 may fit D (5 bases each). CDR1 and CDR2 from the germline V gene are DFQATT and SNEGSKA (reference sequence). The CDR3 runs to 17 residues. Deletions cut 6 bases from V and 4 bases from J, with 26 bases between. The CDR3 sequence: CSANPLPGPHGSDTQYF. As DNA, the CDR3 is TGCAGTGCAAACCCCCTGCCGGGACCTCACGGATCAGATACGCAGTATTTT.

CDR3 loop: CASIQGATQETPYF. CDR3 in DNA: TGTGCCAGCATCCAGGGCGCAACACAAGAGACACCGTACTTC. The V and J genes are TRBV11-3 and TRBJ2-5; D perhaps matches TRBD1 (5 bases). Germline CDR1 reads SGHNT; CDR2 reads YENEEA. The CDR3 covers 14 residues. V lost 7 bases to trimming and J lost 13 bases, with 25 bases between them.

About this clonotype: At one of its ends the junction is not consistent with the germline gene, which may arise from a read error. J is TRBJ1-1 and V is TRBV14; TRBD1 might be the D (5 bases). Germline lookup yields CDR1 SGHDN and CDR2 FVKESK. CDR3 length: 16 residues. The CDR3 DNA follows: TGTGCCAGCGAATCAACAGCCAACGGGGGGAGCGCTGAAGCTTTGTTT. Translated: CASESTANGGSAEALF.

Comment on this clonotype: Sequence at one end of the junction differs from germline and may be a read error. V usage is TRBV2 and J usage is TRBJ1-6; 7 bases align to TRBD1. The CDR3 is made up of 14 amino acids. The germline gives CDR1 SNHLY, CDR2 FYNNEI. CDR3 bases: TGTGCTAGCAGGGCTCTCGGGACAGAATCACCCCTCCACTTT. Its translation: CASRALGTESPLHF.

This clonotype was found many times. A much larger clonotype is one base distant, so this may be a read error. The chain has TRBV6-1 and TRBJ2-3; 7 positions match TRBD1. Looked up from germline, CDR1 is MNHNS and CDR2 is SASEGT. The CDR3 runs to 14 residues. The CDR3 region has the DNA TGTACCAGCAGTCAGACAGGGTATCTGGATACGCAGTATTTT. Its protein is CTSSQTGYLDTQYF.

This clonotype was found many times. The chain has TRBV12-3 or TRBV12-4 and TRBJ2-3; 9 bases match TRBD2. The ends lost 3 bases at V and 1 base at J; junction bases unmatched: 2. The length of the CDR3 is 15 residues. CDR3 residues: CASSLRLAGTDTQYF. The CDR3, as DNA: TGTGCCAGCAGTTTGCGACTAGCGGGCACAGATACGCAGTATTTT.

A word on this clonotype: The missing conserved phenylalanine or tryptophan at the end of this CDR3 makes a read error likely. The rearrangement joins TRBV6-2 or TRBV6-3 to TRBJ2-1, with 9 bases aligning to TRBD2. This CDR3 comprises 14 residues. J lost 9 bases, V lost 7 bases, and 10 bases had no gene match. CDR1 is MNHEY, CDR2 SVGEGT, per germline. The CDR3 loop reads CASTATGLAIEQFS. CDR3 DNA: TGTGCCAGCACCGCGACGGGACTAGCCATTGAGCAGTTCTCC.

Only one count was recorded for this clonotype. This likely comes from a read error, as the CDR3 has no conserved phenylalanine or tryptophan at its end. The rearrangement uses TRBV20-1 and TRBJ2-1; no clear D gene. This CDR3 has 13 residues. The V end lost 7 bases, the J end lost 0 bases, and 10 bases lay between the germline ends. The V gene's germline CDR1 is DFQATT and CDR2 SNEGSKA (reference sequence). The CDR3 region is CSGERFSYNEQFL. CDR3 bases: TGCAGTGGAGAGCGTTTCTCCTACAATGAGCAGTTCTTA.

On this clonotype itself: At one end, the junction sequence differs from germline, possibly due to a read error. The chain has TRBV11-3 and TRBJ2-7, with a possible D match to TRBD1 (6 bases). Germline V gives CDR1 SGHNT, CDR2 YENEEA. This CDR3 contains 15 residues. The CDR3 DNA follows: TGTGTCAGCAGTTTAGACGGGACAAGCTCATACGAGCAGTACTTC. Its protein is CVSSLDGTSSYEQYF. The full variable domain, in which reference TRBV11-3 and TRBJ2-7 provide the parts outside the CDR3, is EAGVVQSPRYKIIEKKQPVAFWCNPISGHNTLYWYLQNLGQGPELLIRYENEEAVDDSQLPKDRFSAERLKGVDSTLKIQPAELGDSAVYLCVSSLDGTSSYEQYFGPGTRLTVT.

With regard to this clonotype: Sequence at one end of the junction differs from germline and may be a read error. J is TRBJ2-1 and V is TRBV12-3 or TRBV12-4; D is uncertain. The CDR3 has 12 amino acids. The CDR3: CVSSFAYNEQFF. As DNA, the CDR3 is TGTGTCAGCAGTTTTGCTTACAATGAGCAGTTCTTC.

The CDR3 nucleotides read TGCGAGAGCAGTGAGGGATACCGCGCAGATACGCAGTATTTT. It yields the protein CESSEGYRADTQYF. The chain carries TRBV10-2 and TRBJ2-3; a weak D match, TRBD2 (5 bases). Germline V lookup: CDR1 WSHSY, CDR2 SAAADI. This CDR3 is 14 amino acids long.

A remark on this clonotype: Compared with germline, one end of the junction differs, possibly owing to a read error. J is TRBJ1-1 and V is TRBV6-5, with TRBD1 matching over 8 bases. Germline V lookup: CDR1 MNHEY, CDR2 SVGAGI. The CDR3 contains 15 residues. The CDR3 coding sequence is TGTGCCAGCAGTTACTCGAGGACAGGGAGCACTCAAGCTTTCTTT. Translating gives CASSYSRTGSTQAFF.